These 31 T cell receptor beta chains came from one sample sequenced in a study of blood T cell repertoires in COVID-19. The assay was immunoSEQ multiplex PCR, and TCRdb's table has in-frame clones only and misses some. The profile shows approximately 210,000 clones, 65% to 90% of them singletons. Sequencing was done on a sample of PBMCs or T cells enriched from blood (not recorded which). These receptors came from a woman in her forties or fifties with acute COVID-19.

The chain employs TRBV19 and TRBJ2-2, with D maybe TRBD2 (5 bases). Trimming took off 3 bases at V and 2 bases at J, with 13 bases between the two ends. The CDR3 consists of 16 residues. Germline CDR1 is LNHDA and CDR2 is SQIVND (reference sequence). In nucleotides, the CDR3 is TGTGCCAGTAGTATCTATGAGGGAGCCAACACCGGGGAGCTGTTTTTT. It encodes CASSIYEGANTGELFF.

Regarding this clone: The junction differs from germline at one of its ends, possibly a read error. The chain combines TRBV6-1 with TRBJ2-1; D call uncertain. CDR3 length: 13 residues. Germline lookup yields CDR1 MNHNS and CDR2 SASEGT. CDR3 bases: TGTGCCAGCAGTGAAGCCGCCGACAATGGGCAGTTCTTC. Encoded protein: CASSEAADNGQFF.

The rearrangement joins TRBV29-1 to TRBJ2-7; a possible D gene is TRBD1 (5 bases). V gave up 7 bases and J gave up 5 bases, with 21 bases separating them. Looked up from germline, CDR1 is SQVTM and CDR2 is ANQGSEA. This CDR3 region has 14 residues. The CDR3 sequence: CSAAFRLVGDEQYF. CDR3 DNA: TGCAGCGCAGCATTTAGATTGGTAGGGGACGAGCAGTACTTC.

The gene calls are TRBV7-2 and TRBJ2-5, with TRBD2 identical over 7 bases. CDR1 is SGHTA and CDR2 is FQGNSA in the germline V gene. The CDR3 sequence is 20 residues long. Trimming took 0 bases from V and 5 from J; bases not matched to a gene: 21. CDR3 residues: CASSLAEVVASGNIWETQYF. CDR3 coding DNA: TGTGCCAGCAGCTTAGCGGAGGTAGTGGCTAGCGGAAACATATGGGAGACCCAGTACTTC.

The rearrangement uses TRBV10-2 and TRBJ2-7; 8 bases align to TRBD2. V was clipped by 2 bases and J by 2 bases; unmatched bases: 23. The CDR3 totals 21 residues. The germline V gene encodes CDR1 WSHSY and CDR2 SAAADI. The CDR3 sequence is CASSEPLGGGGPKIGTYEQYF. CDR3 DNA sequence: TGCGCCAGCAGTGAGCCCCTCGGTGGCGGGGGGCCGAAAATCGGTACCTACGAGCAGTACTTC.

The chain employs TRBV27 and TRBJ2-1; 8 bases align to TRBD1. V shed 5 bases and J 2 bases; nucleotides not matched to a gene: 5. Germline-derived CDR1 and CDR2 are MNHEY and SMNVEV (reference sequence). The CDR3 consists of 15 residues. The CDR3: CASSPGGGAYNEQFF. CDR3 nucleotides: TGTGCCAGCAGTCCAGGGGGCGGGGCCTACAATGAGCAGTTCTTC.

The chain carries TRBV11-1 and TRBJ1-1, with D perhaps matching TRBD1 (5 bases). The CDR3 is 16 residues long. Germline-derived CDR1 and CDR2 are SGHAT and FQDESV (reference sequence). V lost 3 bases and J 5 bases, leaving 19 bases between the germline ends. CDR3 DNA: TGTGCCAGCAGCTTCTCGGGGGACCCCTGGTGGACTGAAGCTTTCTTT. Amino acid sequence: CASSFSGDPWWTEAFF.

The V call is TRBV15, the J call TRBJ1-2; D possibly corresponds to TRBD1 (5 bases). Trimming shortened V by 1 base and J by 2 bases, and 5 bases separated the two germline ends. The length of the CDR3 is 13 residues. Germline values: CDR1 LNHNV, CDR2 YYDKDF (reference sequence). DNA for the CDR3: TGTGCCACCAGCAGAGCAGGGAACTATGGCTACACCTTC. Protein product: CATSRAGNYGYTF.

The chain employs TRBV7-2 and TRBJ2-1, with D unresolved. Trimming left V 6 bases short and J 6 bases short, with 15 bases between. The CDR3 contains 14 residues. Germline loops: CDR1 SGHTA, CDR2 FQGNSA. CDR3 region: CASRPQYYSNEQFF. The CDR3 bases are TGTGCCAGCAGACCACAATACTATTCCAATGAGCAGTTCTTC. The variable domain in full, with the rest retrieved from reference TRBV7-2 and TRBJ2-1, is GAGVSQSPSNKVTEKGKDVELRCDPISGHTALYWYRQSLGQGLEFLIYFQGNSAPDKSGLPSDRFSAERTGGSVSTLTIQRTQQEDSAVYLCASRPQYYSNEQFFGPGTRLTVL.

The chain recombines TRBV2 with TRBJ2-7; D possibly corresponds to TRBD1 (6 bases). V gave up 8 bases and J gave up 2 bases, with 10 bases separating them. The CDR3 contains 12 residues. Germline V gene lookup returns CDR1 SNHLY and CDR2 FYNNEI. The DNA for the CDR3 is TGTGCCAGCCAGGGGAACGCCTACGAGCAGTACTTC. This translates into CASQGNAYEQYF.

The chain recombines TRBV29-1 with TRBJ1-2; D remains ambiguous. There are 12 residues in the CDR3. Trimming shortened V by 6 bases and J by 3 bases, and 11 bases separated the two germline ends. The germline CDR1 and CDR2 sequences are SQVTM and ANQGSEA. CDR3 nucleotides: TGCAGCGTGCGGACGGACTACTATGGCTACACCTTC. This sequence encodes CSVRTDYYGYTF.

The rearrangement links TRBV6-5 to TRBJ2-6; 7 nucleotides match TRBD1. This CDR3 is built from 15 residues. J was trimmed by 4 bases and V by 6 bases; bases with no gene match: 6. Germline CDR1 is MNHEY and CDR2 is SVGAGI. CDR3 nucleotides: TGTGCCAGCAGCCTACAGGGGACCGGGGCCAACGTCCTGACTTTC. Translated: CASSLQGTGANVLTF.

The chain employs TRBV14 and TRBJ2-3, with 9 bases lining up with TRBD1. After removal of 1 base from V and 3 bases from J, the junction contained 2 bases not matched to a gene. Germline V lookup: CDR1 SGHDN, CDR2 FVKESK. This CDR3 contains 15 residues. In DNA form, the CDR3 reads TGTGCCAGCAGCCAAGTCGGGACAGGGACAGATACGCAGTATTTT. Translation gives CASSQVGTGTDTQYF.

Notes on this clone: The sample contains more than one DNA sequence encoding this CDR3. CDR3: CAIRTGVGTDTQYF. DNA of the CDR3: TGTGCCATCAGGACGGGGGTCGGCACAGATACGCAGTATTTT. The chain couples TRBV10-3 to TRBJ2-3; D might be TRBD2 (6 bases). Looked up from germline, CDR1 is ENHRY and CDR2 is SYGVKD. V lost 6 bases to trimming and J lost 1 base, with 11 bases between them. This CDR3 spans 14 amino acids.

V usage is TRBV3-1 (or the pseudogene TRBV3-2) and J usage is TRBJ1-6, with 8 bases fitting TRBD1. The CDR3 has 14 residues. Germline-derived CDR1 and CDR2 are LGHDT and YNNKEL (reference sequence). Losses at the gene ends were 4 bases for V and 8 bases for J; bases not matched to a gene: 4. This CDR3 is CASSPGQAHSPLHF. The CDR3 DNA reads TGTGCCAGCAGCCCGGGACAGGCTCATTCACCCCTCCACTTT.

The chain is built from TRBV10-3 and TRBJ2-3; 9 bases are shared with TRBD2. The CDR3 length is 15 residues. J gave up 1 base and V 8 bases, and 7 bases lay outside the gene matches. Germline V gene data show CDR1 as ENHRY and CDR2 as SYGVKD. Here the CDR3 DNA reads TGTGCCATCTCTTATAGCGGGAGCGGCACAGATACGCAGTATTTT. It is translated as CAISYSGSGTDTQYF.

The DNA of the CDR3 is TGTGCCAGCAGTTTCAACCGGGAAGGTTCACCCCTCCACTTT. Translation: CASSFNREGSPLHF. The chain couples TRBV27 to TRBJ1-6; D unclear. CDR3 length equals 14 residues. V lost 3 bases, J lost 9 bases, and 12 bases lay in between. Germline values: CDR1 MNHEY, CDR2 SMNVEV (reference sequence).

V and J are TRBV19 and TRBJ1-1; tentatively, D is TRBD1 (6 bases). Deletions cut 1 base from V and 9 bases from J, with 9 bases between. This CDR3 spans 12 amino acids. CDR1 LNHDA and CDR2 SQIVND come from the germline V gene (reference sequence). CDR3 sequence (DNA): TGTGCCAGTAGTATAGCGGACAGCAAAGCTTTCTTT. As protein: CASSIADSKAFF.

V usage is TRBV5-4 and J usage is TRBJ2-2, with D possibly matching TRBD1 (6 bases). The CDR3 is 15 amino acids. Trimming removed 4 bases from V and 7 bases from J, with 17 bases in between. Germline assignment: CDR1 SGHNT and CDR2 YYREEE (reference sequence). The CDR3 DNA reads TGTGCCAGCAGCATACGGGACATAGGACACGGGGAGCTGTTTTTT. This sequence encodes CASSIRDIGHGELFF.

V is TRBV28 and J is TRBJ2-5; 9 positions agree with TRBD2. The CDR3 length is 14 residues. Germline V CDR1 and CDR2: MDHEN, SYDVKM. The V gene end was trimmed by 5 bases and the J gene end by 5 bases; junction bases not matched to a gene: 6. Here the CDR3 reads CASSPLAGVETQYF. CDR3 coding DNA: TGTGCCAGCAGTCCGTTAGCGGGAGTGGAGACCCAGTACTTC.

V usage is TRBV14 and J usage is TRBJ2-5; 8 bases agree with TRBD2. In germline, CDR1 is SGHDN, CDR2 FVKESK. V lost 1 base and J lost 2; bases outside the gene matches: 12. The CDR3 is 18 residues long. The CDR3 nucleotides read TGTGCCAGCAGCCAAGTCAGGTGGTTAGCGGGGCGTCAAGAGACCCAGTACTTC. This encodes CASSQVRWLAGRQETQYF.

Of note for this clone: Other DNA variants within this sample encode the same CDR3. This chain links TRBV5-1 with TRBJ1-4, with TRBD1 matching 7 bases. V lost 3 bases, J lost 0 bases, and 2 bases stayed unmatched. Germline lookup yields CDR1 SGHRS and CDR2 YFSETQ. This CDR3 comprises 15 residues. The chain's CDR3 is CASSSQGATNEKLFF. CDR3 bases: TGCGCCAGCAGCTCTCAGGGGGCAACTAATGAAAAACTGTTTTTT. The full variable domain, in which reference TRBV5-1 and TRBJ1-4 provide the parts outside the CDR3, is KAGVTQTPRYLIKTRGQQVTLSCSPISGHRSVSWYQQTPGQGLQFLFEYFSETQRNKGNFPGRFSGRQFSNSRSEMNVSTLELGDSALYLCASSSQGATNEKLFFGSGTQLSVL.

V usage is TRBV19 and J usage is TRBJ2-6; 8 bases are a match to TRBD1. Germline V gene data show CDR1 as LNHDA and CDR2 as SQIVND (reference sequence). The trim removed 4 bases at V and 0 bases at J, leaving 20 bases unmatched. This CDR3 spans 22 amino acids. The DNA for the CDR3 is TGTGCCAGTAGTACCAGGACAGGGAGCTCTTTAGCACCTACCTCTGGGGCCAACGTCCTGACTTTC. The encoded protein is CASSTRTGSSLAPTSGANVLTF.

The chain couples TRBV19 to TRBJ1-5; possible D gene TRBD1, 5 bases. Trimming took off 8 bases at V and 4 bases at J, with 15 bases between the two ends. The CDR3 consists of 14 residues. CDR1 is LNHDA, CDR2 SQIVND, per germline (reference sequence). The CDR3 DNA sequence: TGTGCCAGTCTCGACAGAAATCGAAATCAGCCCCAGCATTTT. The encoded protein is CASLDRNRNQPQHF.

V usage is TRBV7-8 and J usage is TRBJ1-5; D not resolved. From germline, CDR1 is SGHVS and CDR2 FQNEAQ. Trimming stripped 2 bases from V and 5 bases from J, with 10 bases between. CDR3 length: 14 residues. The CDR3 is CASSLMRRDQPQHF. The CDR3 coding sequence is TGTGCCAGCAGCTTAATGAGACGGGATCAGCCCCAGCATTTT. The variable domain in full, completed from reference TRBV7-8 and TRBJ1-5, reads GAGVSQSPRYKVAKRGQDVALRCDPISGHVSLFWYQQALGQGPEFLTYFQNEAQLDKSGLPSDRFFAERPEGSVSTLKIQRTQQEDSAVYLCASSLMRRDQPQHFGDGTRLSIL.

The chain joins TRBV11-2 to TRBJ2-5; 7 bases fit TRBD2. The CDR3 is 14 amino acids. Losses at the gene ends were 5 bases for V and 2 bases for J; bases not matched to a gene: 5. CDR1 and CDR2 from the germline V gene are SGHAT and FQNNGV. The CDR3 loop reads CASSKTSAQETQYF. CDR3 bases: TGTGCCAGCAGCAAAACTAGCGCACAAGAGACCCAGTACTTC.

CDR3 amino acids: CASSEGVETQYF. In nucleotides, the CDR3 is TGTGCCAGCAGTGAGGGGGTAGAGACCCAGTACTTC. The chain carries TRBV6-2 or TRBV6-3 and TRBJ2-5; possible D gene TRBD1, 6 bases. Looked up from germline, CDR1 is MNHEY and CDR2 is SVGEGT. The ends were cut back, 5 bases at V and 4 bases at J, with 8 bases in the middle. The CDR3 contains 12 residues.

The chain links TRBV18 to TRBJ2-2; 8 bases agree with TRBD1. From germline, CDR1 is KGHSH and CDR2 LQKENI. This CDR3 has 16 amino acids. V lost 5 bases to trimming and J lost 0 bases; unmatched junction nucleotides: 5. As DNA, the CDR3 is TGTGCCAGCTCAAGACAGGGGAATGCGAACACCGGGGAGCTGTTTTTT. Encoded protein: CASSRQGNANTGELFF. Together with reference TRBV18 and TRBJ2-2, the CDR3 gives the full variable domain: NAGVMQNPRHLVRRRGQEARLRCSPMKGHSHVYWYRQLPEEGLKFMVYLQKENIIDESGMPKERFSAEFPKEGPSILRIQQVVRGDSAAYFCASSRQGNANTGELFFGEGSRLTVL.

The CDR3 bases are TGTGCCAGCAGCCAAGATACAGGGCTAGGGGAGCAGTACTTC. Amino acids: CASSQDTGLGEQYF. The chain has TRBV4-2 and TRBJ2-7; tentative D call: TRBD1 (6 bases). CDR3 length: 14 amino acids. Germline lookup yields CDR1 LGHNA and CDR2 YNFKEQ. Trimming shortened V by 0 bases and J by 7 bases, and 13 bases separated the two germline ends.

The V call is TRBV11-2, the J call TRBJ2-7; 8 bases map to TRBD1. CDR1 is SGHAT, CDR2 FQNNGV, per germline. The CDR3 spans 14 residues. The ends lost 5 bases at V and 3 bases at J; junction bases unmatched: 6. Here the CDR3 DNA reads TGTGCCAGCAGCGCTGGACAGGGATTCTACGAGCAGTACTTC. Translating it yields CASSAGQGFYEQYF.

This clone was picked up one time. This chain links TRBV3-1 (or the pseudogene TRBV3-2) with TRBJ2-1; D is undetermined. V shed 0 bases and J shed 0 bases, with 6 bases lying between them. This CDR3 comprises 15 residues. CDR1 and CDR2 (germline): LGHDT, YNNKEL (reference sequence). This CDR3 is CASSQERSSYNEQFF. In nucleotides, the CDR3 is TGTGCCAGCAGCCAAGAGAGGAGCTCCTACAATGAGCAGTTCTTC.